This passage covers 8 T cell receptor beta chains from one sample sequenced in a study of blood T cell repertoires in COVID-19 (dated by TCRdb to about 2020). Library creation used the immunoSEQ multiplex PCR assay. The immuneACCESS repertoire file appears here via TCRdb, limited to in-frame rearrangements. These files lack a portion of the clones; in checked studies, under half of the deficit traces to unresolved V genes, and the cause of the others is not known. The table for this sample lists approximately 180,000 clones; just under 90% of them were counted only once. The top ten hold about 12% of the sample. The sample comprised peripheral blood. These receptors were obtained from a woman between 70 and 85 years old with COVID-19, enrolled during active disease.

The chain has TRBV3-1 (or the pseudogene TRBV3-2) and TRBJ2-3, with a tentative D call TRBD2 (6 bases). With 0 bases removed from V and 3 bases from J, the gap between germline ends came to 10 bases. Germline lookup yields CDR1 LGHDT and CDR2 YNNKEL (reference sequence). The CDR3 consists of 15 residues. CDR3 in DNA: TGTGCCAGCAGCCAAGATGGGACTGATACAGATACGCAGTATTTT. Translated, it gives CASSQDGTDTDTQYF.

This chain joins TRBV6-5 and TRBJ1-1, with 10 bases fitting TRBD1. The CDR3 loop spans 15 amino acids. The germline gives CDR1 MNHEY, CDR2 SVGAGI. Trimming cost V 6 bases and J 4 bases; bases outside gene matches: 8. The CDR3 region has the DNA TGTGCCAGCAGGCAAGCCGGGACAGGGGCCACTGAAGCTTTCTTT. The encoded protein is CASRQAGTGATEAFF.

The rearrangement joins TRBV7-8 to TRBJ2-3, with 10 bases lining up with TRBD2. This CDR3 has 17 residues. With V trimmed by 5 bases and J by 2 bases, 10 bases remained unmatched. Germline V gives CDR1 SGHVS, CDR2 FQNEAQ. CDR3 coding DNA: TGTGCCAGCAGCCTTAATGCAGCGGGAGGGTACACAGATACGCAGTATTTT. It translates to CASSLNAAGGYTDTQYF.

This chain connects TRBV29-1 to TRBJ2-3; D not certain. V lost 5 bases, J lost 3 bases, and 3 bases lay in between. This CDR3 comprises 10 residues. Germline CDR1 SQVTM, CDR2 ANQGSEA. In DNA, the CDR3 is TGCAGCGTTCAGACAGATACGCAGTATTTT. It translates to CSVQTDTQYF.

This clone was observed a single time. The chain has TRBV27 and TRBJ2-4; 9 bases line up with TRBD1. The length of the CDR3 is 13 residues. The germline V gene has CDR1 MNHEY and CDR2 SMNVEV (reference sequence). Germline trimming cut 6 bases from V and 6 bases from J; bases unmatched to any gene: 3. CDR3 DNA sequence: TGTGCCAGCAGCCAGGGACAGGGAAACATTCAGTACTTC. Amino acids: CASSQGQGNIQYF.

The chain recombines TRBV25-1 with TRBJ1-5; a weak D match, TRBD1 (5 bases). The CDR3 is 14 amino acids. V dropped 3 bases and J dropped 6 bases, with 12 bases sitting between them. Per the germline V gene, CDR1 is MGHDK and CDR2 is SYGVNS. In DNA, the CDR3 is TGTGCCAGCAGTGATTGGGGGGTAAGTCAGCCCCAGCATTTT. Encoded protein: CASSDWGVSQPQHF.

This chain links TRBV10-3 with TRBJ2-3; the D is unclear. The CDR3 is 11 amino acids. In germline, CDR1 is ENHRY, CDR2 SYGVKD. The germline V and J ends were trimmed by 6 bases and 5 bases, with 6 bases remaining between them. The CDR3 loop is CAISTEDTQYF. The DNA for the CDR3 is TGTGCCATCAGCACTGAAGATACGCAGTATTTT.

V usage is TRBV28 and J usage is TRBJ1-5; 8 nucleotides line up with TRBD1. The germline CDR1 and CDR2 sequences are MDHEN and SYDVKM. The CDR3 has 15 amino acids. V was pared by 7 bases and J by 4 bases, with 9 bases of the junction left unmatched. CDR3: CASTLDRERNQPQHF. Written as DNA, the CDR3 is TGTGCCAGCACACTGGACAGGGAAAGGAATCAGCCCCAGCATTTT. The variable domain in full, completed from reference TRBV28 and TRBJ1-5, reads DVKVTQSSRYLVKRTGEKVFLECVQDMDHENMFWYRQDPGLGLRLIYFSYDVKMKEKGDIPEGYSVSREKKERFSLILESASTNQTSMYLCASTLDRERNQPQHFGDGTRLSIL.